A selection of T cell receptor beta chains follows, all from one sample in a study of cytomegalovirus exposure and HLA in healthy donors. The assay was immunoSEQ multiplex PCR, and TCRdb's table has in-frame clones only and misses some. This table has about 140,000 clones, roughly 81% appearing once. The sample consisted of PBMCs. The source of these receptors is a woman aged 30 to 39 in good health and CMV-seronegative. CDR3s include the opening cysteine and the closing phenylalanine or tryptophan. A D gene is named only where the DNA matches it firmly. A row's size may be missing; if present it is once, few, many or a size class.

D | J | V | size | DNA | CDR3
TRBD1 | TRBJ1-2 | TRBV5-4 | . | TGTGCCAGCAGCCGGACAGGGGCCGTCTATGGCTACACCTTC | CASSRTGAVYGYTF
TRBD2 | TRBJ2-3 | TRBV30 | . | TGTGCCTGGAGGGCTAGCGGTGGTACAGATACGCAGTATTTT | CAWRASGGTDTQYF
. | TRBJ1-3 | TRBV28 | . | TGTGCCAGCAGCCCCCCTGTCGGCTCTGGAAACACCATATATTTT | CASSPPVGSGNTIYF
TRBD1 | TRBJ2-3 | TRBV7-6 | . | TGTGCCAGCAGCTTATTGGGTGGGACAGACACAGATACGCAGTATTTT | CASSLLGGTDTDTQYF
TRBD1 | TRBJ1-2 | TRBV7-3 | . | TGTGCCAGCAGCATAGGACAGGGGGCCTTGTCCGGCTACACCTTC | CASSIGQGALSGYTF
TRBD2 | TRBJ2-7 | TRBV19 | . | TGTGCCAGTAGTCCCGGACTAGTTGTCGAGCAGTACTTC | CASSPGLVVEQYF
. | TRBJ1-2 | TRBV6-1 | . | TGTGCCAGCAGTAGAGAGGCAGGCGGGAATTATGGCTACACCTTC | CASSREAGGNYGYTF
TRBD1 | TRBJ1-4 | TRBV5-1 | . | TGCGCCAGCGGTCCGGGACAGGGGGTGAGGGAAAAACTGTTTTTT | CASGPGQGVREKLFF
. | TRBJ2-7 | TRBV19 | . | TGTGCCGTCGGTCCGCCCTACGAGCAGTACTTC | CAVGPPYEQYF
TRBD1 | TRBJ1-6 | TRBV5-6 | . | TGTGCCAGCAGCTTGGGGACAGGAAGGGGGAATTCACCCCTCCACTTT | CASSLGTGRGNSPLHF
. | TRBJ2-5 | TRBV4-2 | . | TGTGCCAGCAGCCAAGTAGTTTGGGAGACCCAGTACTTC | CASSQVVWETQYF
. | TRBJ2-5 | TRBV7-2 | few | TGTGCCAGCAGCTTAGCGTGGGGCATGGAGACCCAGTACTTC | CASSLAWGMETQYF
. | TRBJ2-4 | TRBV15 | few | TGTGCCACCAGCAGTGGGCCTGGGGGCCCGGGGGGCAAAAACATTCAGTACTTC | CATSSGPGGPGGKNIQYF
. | TRBJ1-3 | TRBV30 | once | TGTGCCTGGAGTGTGGCGGGCGGAAACACCATATATTTT | CAWSVAGGNTIYF
TRBD2 | TRBJ2-7 | TRBV6-6 | . | TGTGCCAGCAGTAGCCGGGGGGGGGTCTACGAGCAGTACTTC | CASSSRGGVYEQYF
. | TRBJ1-6 | TRBV5-1 | . | TGCGCCAGCAGCTTTCAGGGGAATAATTCACCCCTCCACTTT | CASSFQGNNSPLHF
. | TRBJ1-5 | TRBV7-3 | . | TGTGCCAGCAGCTTAAATCACAGGGAAGGCAATCAGCCCCAGCATTTT | CASSLNHREGNQPQHF
. | TRBJ1-2 | TRBV6-5 | . | TGTGCCAGCAGTTTTAGACAGCCAATCTATGGCTACACCTTC | CASSFRQPIYGYTF
. | TRBJ1-4 | TRBV11-2 | . | TGTGCCAGCAGCCGGGGGACAACTAATGAAAAACTGTTTTTT | CASSRGTTNEKLFF
. | TRBJ1-1 | TRBV10-3 | . | TGTGCCATCAGTGAGAGGAATCCCGGGACATCGAACACTGAAGCTTTCTTT | CAISERNPGTSNTEAFF
. | TRBJ2-7 | TRBV6-5 | . | TGTGCCAGCAGTAGCACGGGGGGCAACTACGAGCAGTACTTC | CASSSTGGNYEQYF
. | TRBJ1-2 | TRBV7-9 | . | TGTGCCAGCAGCTTAGGGGAGAACCCGACTAGTTTC | CASSLGENPTSF
TRBD1 | TRBJ1-6 | TRBV6-5 | few | TGTGCCAGCAGGGAATCAGGGGGATCCAATTCACCCCTCCACTTT | CASRESGGSNSPLHF
TRBD1 | TRBJ1-5 | TRBV4-3 | . | TGCGCCAGCAGCCAAGAAAAAGGGAGACAGGGAAATCAGCCCCAGCATTTT | CASSQEKGRQGNQPQHF
TRBD2 | TRBJ2-1 | TRBV11-2 | . | TGTGCCAGCAGCCAGAGAGCGGGGGGGCTGGGGCAGTTCTTC | CASSQRAGGLGQFF
TRBD2 | TRBJ2-3 | TRBV5-6 | . | TGTGCCAGCAGCTTACCGGGACTAGCGGGGGGGCAGGGAGATACGCAGTATTTT | CASSLPGLAGGQGDTQYF
TRBD1 | TRBJ1-4 | TRBV19 | . | TGTGCCAGTATTGGACAGGATTCAACTAATGAAAAACTGTTTTTT | CASIGQDSTNEKLFF
. | TRBJ1-2 | TRBV6-1 | once | TGTGCCAGCAGTGAACCATATAGGGGTAGCACCTTC | CASSEPYRGSTF
. | TRBJ2-3 | TRBV27 | once | TGTGCCAGCAGTAGCCTAGAGGGGGGGCAGGATACGCAGTATTTT | CASSSLEGGQDTQYF
TRBD1 | TRBJ1-1 | TRBV2 | . | TGTGCCAGCAGCCAACAGGGGGGAACTGAAGCTTTCTTT | CASSQQGGTEAFF
TRBD2 | TRBJ2-3 | TRBV7-3 | . | TGTGCCAGCAGCTTAAAGGGTGCTAGCGGGGGGCTCACAGATACGCAGTATTTT | CASSLKGASGGLTDTQYF
. | TRBJ1-1 | TRBV5-6 | . | TGTGCCAGCAGCCCCCGGGGGGGGCGGGTAGCTTTCTTT | CASSPRGGRVAFF
TRBD1 | TRBJ2-5 | TRBV15 | . | TGTGCCACCAGCAACCGGGACAGTCAAGAGACCCAGTACTTC | CATSNRDSQETQYF
. | TRBJ1-5 | TRBV10-3 | . | TGTGCCATCAGTGAGTCGGGCACAACTAGCAATCAGCCCCAGCATTTT | CAISESGTTSNQPQHF
. | TRBJ1-1 | TRBV7-2 | . | TGTGCCAGCAGCCGTCGCAGGGAAGCTTTCTTT | CASSRRREAFF
. | TRBJ1-1 | TRBV7-8 | . | TGTGCCAGCAGCTTAGAGGGGGGGAGGGGCACTGAAGCTTTCTTT | CASSLEGGRGTEAFF
TRBD1 | TRBJ2-5 | TRBV5-1 | . | TGCGCCAGCAGCTCACAGGGACAGTTACAAGAGACCCAGTACTTC | CASSSQGQLQETQYF
. | TRBJ1-1 | TRBV18 | . | TGTGCCAGCTCATGGCAGGCGAACACTGAAGCTTTCTTT | CASSWQANTEAFF
. | TRBJ1-2 | TRBV29-1 | . | TGCAGCGCCGTAGTAGCTAACTATGGCTACACCTTC | CSAVVANYGYTF
TRBD2 | TRBJ2-1 | TRBV11-2 | . | TGTGCCAGCAGCTTAGGACGGGGGGGCCTTGAGCAGTTCTTC | CASSLGRGGLEQFF
TRBD1 | TRBJ1-3 | TRBV29-1 | . | TGCAGCGTTGAATTGATCGACAGGGCTAAAAACACCATATATTTT | CSVELIDRAKNTIYF
. | TRBJ2-3 | TRBV5-6 | once | TGTGCCAGCAGCTCCCCAGTTCCCGCGGGGGATACGCAGTATTTT | CASSSPVPAGDTQYF
TRBD2 | TRBJ2-2 | TRBV4-2 | . | TGTGCCAGCAGCCAGGAAGCGGGGGGGGGTCCCCTGGGCGGGGAGCTGTTTTTT | CASSQEAGGGPLGGELFF
. | TRBJ2-3 | TRBV4-2 | . | TGTGCCAGCAGCCAAGAAGTAGGGGTCAAGGCTCCAGATACGCAGTATTTT | CASSQEVGVKAPDTQYF
TRBD1 | TRBJ2-4 | TRBV2 | few | TGTGCCAGCAGCGGGACAGGGGGAAACATTCAGTACTTC | CASSGTGGNIQYF
. | TRBJ1-5 | TRBV2 | . | TGTGCCAGCAGTGGTGGGGCGGCAAGCAATCAGCCCCAGCATTTT | CASSGGAASNQPQHF
TRBD1 | TRBJ2-5 | TRBV6-1 | . | TGTGCCAGCAGTGACGGACAGGGCGAGACCCAGTACTTC | CASSDGQGETQYF
. | TRBJ2-7 | TRBV12-5 | . | TGTGCTAGTGGTCCTACTGGACTCTACGAGCAGTACTTC | CASGPTGLYEQYF
. | TRBJ2-7 | TRBV4-1 | few | TGCGCCAGCAGCCAAACATCCGGGACAAGAGAACAAAACGAGCAGTACTTC | CASSQTSGTREQNEQYF
TRBD1 | TRBJ1-5 | TRBV2 | . | TGTGCCAGCAGTAAGACAGGGAACAGCAATCAGCCCCAGCATTTT | CASSKTGNSNQPQHF
TRBD1 | TRBJ1-6 | TRBV5-1 | . | TGCGCCAGCAGCTTGGCGGCAGGGGGCCATAATTCACCCCTCCACTTT | CASSLAAGGHNSPLHF
TRBD1 | TRBJ1-6 | TRBV5-5 | . | TGTGCCAGCAGCTTGGAATGGGACAGGGGAGCGTCCTATAATTCACCCCTCCACTTT | CASSLEWDRGASYNSPLHF
. | TRBJ1-1 | TRBV7-9 | . | TGTGCCAGCAGCCGCAGACAGGCCCCCAACACTGAAGCTTTCTTT | CASSRRQAPNTEAFF
. | TRBJ2-7 | TRBV29-1 | . | TGCAGCGTTGCCCGGGACTTAGTCTACGAGCAGTACTTC | CSVARDLVYEQYF
. | TRBJ1-3 | TRBV2 | . | TGTGCCAGCAGGAGAGGGATAAGCTCTGGAAACACCATATATTTT | CASRRGISSGNTIYF